Given below is one TCR beta chain in context. This specimen belongs to a study of shared clonotypes between healthy human individuals. The run depth of the assay was deep. Method: immunoSEQ multiplex PCR; TCRdb's copy keeps in-frame clones and lacks some. The data hold millions of clones, with over 85% observed a single time. Deletions cut 0 bases from V and 7 bases from J, with 13 bases between. There are 15 residues in the CDR3. Germline CDR1 is MNHEY and CDR2 is SVGAGI. Sequencing input: naive CD4+ T cells sorted from blood. The subset is: CD45RA+ positively selected. The chain is built from TRBV6-5 and TRBJ2-1; TRBD2 might be the D (5 bases). The receptor was derived from a young man in good health. This CDR3 reads CASSYSRRHDNEQFF. CDR3 in DNA: TGTGCCAGCAGTTACTCGAGGAGGCACGATAATGAGCAGTTCTTC.